The 10 T cell receptor beta chains below come from one sample, sequenced in a study of human T cells and chemical hapten exposure. Specified time point: healthy volunteer bleed at 6 weeks. Total RNA was extracted from unfractionated whole blood. One entry per CDR3 protein results from TCRdb running MiXCR on the RACE reads. The sample has 35,000 to 50,000 distinct CDR3 sequences, about 3.7% seen once; the top ten hold around 6%. Sequenced: whole blood. The receptors come from a human donor in good health. Some clones in this sample may be carry-over from other donors' samples.

The chain links TRBV6-1 to TRBJ2-3, with D possibly being TRBD2 (6 bases). The CDR3 extends over 15 amino acids. In germline, CDR1 is MNHNS, CDR2 SASEGT. Trimming stripped 0 bases from V and 8 bases from J, with 15 bases between. This chain's CDR3 is CASSEADGSWFTQYF. Here the CDR3 DNA reads TGTGCCAGCAGTGAAGCTGACGGGAGTTGGTTTACGCAGTATTTT.

The chain employs TRBV20-1 and TRBJ1-6; the D is unclear. Germline CDR1 is DFQATT and CDR2 is SNEGSKA (reference sequence). The CDR3 has 17 residues. The V end was cut by 1 base, the J end by 8 bases, with 21 bases between. This chain's CDR3 is CSARASGRSFGDSPLHF. In DNA form, the CDR3 reads TGCAGTGCTAGAGCCTCCGGCAGGTCCTTTGGGGATTCACCCCTCCACTTT.

For the CDR3, the DNA is TGTGCCAGCAGCTTGGTCCCGACCGGCTACGAGCAGTACTTC. Translating it yields CASSLVPTGYEQYF. V usage is TRBV5-4 and J usage is TRBJ2-7, with D unresolved. V lost 0 bases to trimming and J lost 3 bases, with 10 bases between them. The CDR3 length is 14 residues. CDR1 and CDR2 from the germline V gene are SGHNT and YYREEE (reference sequence).

This clonotype was observed a few times. The V and J genes are TRBV6-5 and TRBJ1-5; TRBD1 might be the D (6 bases). Per germline, CDR1 MNHEY and CDR2 SVGAGI. Deletions cut 6 bases from V and 6 bases from J, with 12 bases between. CDR3 size: 13 residues. As DNA, the CDR3 is TGTGCCAGCAGCCCCGGGGGGGCTCAGCCCCAGCATTTT. It encodes CASSPGGAQPQHF.

V is TRBV27 and J is TRBJ1-1, with 11 bases identical to TRBD1. Germline-derived CDR1 and CDR2 are MNHEY and SMNVEV (reference sequence). V lost 3 bases, J lost 4 bases, and 10 bases stayed unmatched. This CDR3 has 17 residues. CDR3 sequence (DNA): TGTGCCAGCAGTTTCCTCCCGGGACAGGGGGAGGGCACTGAAGCTTTCTTT. Translation gives CASSFLPGQGEGTEAFF.

Note on this clonotype: This may come from a read error, since a much larger clone is one base off. V usage is TRBV27 and J usage is TRBJ2-3, with 7 bases matching TRBD2. Germline V gene lookup returns CDR1 MNHEY and CDR2 SMNVEV (reference sequence). The CDR3 is made up of 15 amino acids. The DNA for the CDR3 is TGTGCCGGCAGTGGGGAGGGCCGATATACATATACGCAGTATTTT. Its translation is CAGSGEGRYTYTQYF.

This clonotype was detected ten times or more. The J gene is TRBJ2-3, the V gene TRBV4-2; TRBD2 might be the D (5 bases). This CDR3 has 17 amino acids. V shed 0 bases and J shed 3 bases, with 16 bases lying between them. Germline-derived CDR1 and CDR2 are LGHNA and YNFKEQ. CDR3 sequence reads: CASSQEEATRGTDTQYF. The CDR3 DNA reads TGTGCCAGCAGCCAAGAAGAAGCAACCCGAGGGACAGATACGCAGTATTTT.

This clonotype was picked up many times. The chain has TRBV10-1 and TRBJ2-5; D not certain. This CDR3 is 10 amino acids long. V was pared by 5 bases and J by 2 bases, with 0 bases between. The germline gives CDR1 WNHNN, CDR2 SYGVQD (reference sequence). The CDR3 protein is CASSQETQYF. For the CDR3, the DNA is TGCGCCAGCAGTCAAGAGACCCAGTACTTC.

This clonotype has at least ten counts. The gene calls are TRBV25-1 and TRBJ2-7; D is uncertain. The CDR3 contains 13 residues. The V gene lost 2 bases and the J gene lost 2 bases, with 7 bases spanning the gap. CDR1 MGHDK and CDR2 SYGVNS come from the germline V gene. This chain's CDR3 is CASSEDPPYEQYF. The CDR3 nucleotides read TGTGCCAGCAGTGAAGACCCCCCCTACGAGCAGTACTTC.

This clonotype has more than one count but fewer than ten. This sequence joins TRBV12-3 or TRBV12-4 and TRBJ1-1, with D possibly TRBD1 on 5 matching bases. Between the trimmed V and J ends, which lost 0 bases and 3 bases, there was a span of 11 bases. There are 15 residues in the CDR3. In nucleotides, the CDR3 is TGTGCCAGCAGTTTAGCTCAGGGCGCGGACACTGAAGCTTTCTTT. Translating gives CASSLAQGADTEAFF.